This T cell receptor beta chain was retrieved from a study of blood T cell repertoires in COVID-19. This clone came up a few times. Produced via immunoSEQ multiplex PCR; TCRdb's table is partial and in-frame only. The data show tens of thousands of clones, just over 85% seen once. V was cut by 0 bases and J by 7 bases, with 10 bases left in between. The length of the CDR3 is 15 residues. Germline V gene data show CDR1 as SNHLY and CDR2 as FYNNEI. The chain combines TRBV2 with TRBJ1-6, with a possible D match to TRBD1 (5 bases). The origin of this receptor is a man aged 65-85 years with active or convalescent COVID-19. The sequenced material came from peripheral blood. The CDR3 reads CASSEARGGNSPLHF. The CDR3 DNA is TGTGCCAGCAGTGAAGCTAGGGGAGGGAATTCACCCCTCCACTTT.